This T cell receptor (beta chain) was obtained from a study of blood T cell repertoires in COVID-19. Study in general: Sample material is recorded as cDNA or gDNA derived from T cells, B-cell-depleted T cells, or PBMCs.

Germline trimming cut 6 bases from V and 1 base from J; bases unmatched to any gene: 7. Germline CDR1 and CDR2: KGHDR and SFDVKD. The CDR3 has 15 amino acids. TCRdb keeps only in-frame clones here, not all; method: immunoSEQ multiplex PCR. The sample carries roughly 280,000 clones, 70% to 90% recorded once. Seattle's enrolled individuals joined amid active infection and were then monitored longitudinally. The sample taken for sequencing was peripheral blood. The source of this sequence is a woman in her sixties or seventies with COVID-19, enrolled during active disease. The V call is TRBV24-1, the J call TRBJ2-7; 8 nucleotides agree with TRBD1. CDR3 amino acids: CATSMGQGASYEQYF. The CDR3 DNA reads as TGTGCCACCAGTATGGGGCAGGGGGCTTCCTACGAGCAGTACTTC.